Reported below is one T cell receptor (beta chain). Profiling relied on immunoSEQ multiplex PCR, and the TCRdb table lists in-frame clones only, not all of them. The table records about 80,000 clones, 84% of them present only once. Germline V CDR1 and CDR2: ENHRY, SYGVKD. The V gene lost 0 bases and the J gene lost 0 bases, with 6 bases spanning the gap. CDR3 length: 15 residues. This sample is part of a study of OX40 agonist ivuxolimab in advanced cancers. Study-wide background: Subjects had a mean age of roughly 60 years, with a range of roughly 23 to 79; less than 90% were male.

The sequence derives from an adult with an advanced solid tumor such as melanoma, head and neck, liver or kidney cancer. This chain connects TRBV10-3 to TRBJ2-1, with D hard to call. The sample was CD4+ or CD8+ T cells sorted from blood, taken in a trial of the OX40 agonist ivuxolimab. In DNA, the CDR3 is TGTGCCATCAGTGAGTCGGCTTACTCCTACAATGAGCAGTTCTTC. Translating gives CAISESAYSYNEQFF.